The 16 T cell receptor beta chains listed next were all sequenced from one sample in a study of human T cells and chemical hapten exposure. Via MiXCR, TCRdb re-called the RACE reads, giving one row per CDR3 protein. The profile shows 180,000 or so distinct CDR3 sequences, about 14% of them singletons. The time point here: patch test 1, 2 weeks after DPC sensitization. Treatment in this sample: therapeutic diphenylcyclopropenone sensitization with weekly scalp DPC. The source was whole blood, collected in connection with sensitization to the hapten diphenylcyclopropenone (DPC). The receptors come from a woman aged 25-40 years with alopecia areata. Some clones in this sample may be carry-over from other donors' samples.

This clonotype has just a few counts. Here the CDR3 DNA reads TGTGCCAGTAGCGGACGTGTGGAGACCCAGTACTTC. Its translation is CASSGRVETQYF. This sequence joins TRBV19 and TRBJ2-5, with D uncertain. CDR1 is LNHDA and CDR2 is SQIVND in the germline V gene (reference sequence). Trimming took off 6 bases at V and 5 bases at J, with 10 bases between the two ends. The CDR3 length is 12 residues. The full variable domain, with the rest looked up from reference TRBV19 and TRBJ2-5, is DGGITQSPKYLFRKEGQNVTLSCEQNLNHDAMYWYRQDPGQGLRLIYYSQIVNDFQKGDIAEGYSVSREKKESFPLTVTSAQKNPTAFYLCASSGRVETQYFGPGTRLLVL.

In this sample, this clonotype turned up a few times. The gene calls are TRBV29-1 and TRBJ1-4; TRBD1 agrees at 11 bases. The CDR3 runs 12 residues. The germline gives CDR1 SQVTM, CDR2 ANQGSEA. V dropped 7 bases and J dropped 7; count of bases not matched to a gene: 2. In DNA form, the CDR3 reads TGCAGCGCTGGACAGGGGGCTGAAAAACTGTTTTTT. Protein product: CSAGQGAEKLFF.

The genes are TRBV20-1 and TRBJ2-3; 12 bases line up with TRBD2. Germline CDR1 reads DFQATT; CDR2 reads SNEGSKA (reference sequence). The CDR3 extends over 18 amino acids. After removal of 0 bases from V and 0 bases from J, the junction contained 7 bases not matched to a gene. The CDR3 DNA follows: TGCAGTGCTAGAGATCCGACTAGCGGGAGCCAAAGCACAGATACGCAGTATTTT. This sequence encodes CSARDPTSGSQSTDTQYF.

In this sample, this clonotype turned up a few times. The rearrangement links TRBV5-1 to TRBJ2-1, with TRBD1 identical over 9 bases. Losses at the gene ends were 4 bases for V and 9 bases for J; bases not matched to a gene: 8. The CDR3 has 14 amino acids. CDR1 and CDR2 (germline): SGHRS, YFSETQ. This CDR3 is CASSIGTGNIEQFF. CDR3 DNA: TGCGCCAGCAGCATCGGGACAGGGAATATTGAGCAGTTCTTC.

In its sample, this clonotype was seen a few times. This chain joins TRBV29-1 and TRBJ1-2; 9 positions match TRBD1. J gave up 4 bases and V 4 bases, and 1 base lay outside the gene matches. The germline V gene has CDR1 SQVTM and CDR2 ANQGSEA. This CDR3 is built from 12 residues. CDR3 DNA: TGCAGCGTTGCGGACAGGGGCTATGGCTACACCTTC. This codes for CSVADRGYGYTF.

This clonotype occurred many times. The V and J genes are TRBV24-1 and TRBJ2-1; weak D call: TRBD1 (6 bases). V lost 9 bases, J lost 5 bases, and 19 bases lay in between. Germline CDR1 is KGHDR and CDR2 is SFDVKD. The CDR3 consists of 15 residues. CDR3 DNA: TGTGCCACCGGTAAGAGGGGACAAGCCAACAATGAGCAGTTCTTC. Its protein is CATGKRGQANNEQFF.

This clonotype was recorded at least ten times. The rearrangement joins TRBV29-1 to TRBJ1-3; D not certain. Germline V gives CDR1 SQVTM, CDR2 ANQGSEA. The CDR3 is 12 residues long. V lost 5 bases and J 0 bases, leaving 5 bases between the germline ends. The CDR3 DNA reads TGCAGCGTTAGCACCTCTGGAAACACCATATATTTT. Protein sequence: CSVSTSGNTIYF.

There are a few counts of this clonotype. The V call is TRBV7-9, the J call TRBJ2-2; 7 bases align to TRBD1. The CDR3 loop spans 16 amino acids. Germline CDR1 is SEHNR and CDR2 is FQNEAQ (reference sequence). Trimming at V came to 4 bases and at J to 5 bases, leaving 10 bases not matched to a gene. CDR3 in amino acids: CASSYGNRGFTGELFF. For the CDR3, the DNA is TGTGCCAGCAGCTACGGCAACAGGGGTTTTACCGGGGAGCTGTTTTTT.

This chain uses TRBV29-1 with TRBJ2-2, with D unclear. This CDR3 contains 11 residues. The V and J ends lost 0 bases and 8 bases respectively, with 4 bases between them. CDR1 SQVTM and CDR2 ANQGSEA come from the germline V gene. The CDR3 DNA reads as TGCAGCGTTGAAGAAAGTGGGGAGCTGTTTTTT. Translation gives CSVEESGELFF.

This clonotype was found many times. The chain recombines TRBV19 with TRBJ1-5; possible D gene TRBD1, 5 bases. Trimming cost V 0 bases and J 7 bases, with 13 bases left between them. The germline gives CDR1 LNHDA, CDR2 SQIVND (reference sequence). The CDR3 covers 15 residues. The CDR3 DNA is TGTGCCAGTAGTATAGAAGCAGGGAACCCCCAGCCCCAGCATTTT. As protein: CASSIEAGNPQPQHF.

There are a few counts of this clonotype. The chain employs TRBV14 and TRBJ1-3; D ambiguous. Germline CDR1 SGHDN, CDR2 FVKESK. This CDR3 region has 15 residues. Trimming stripped 1 base from V and 0 bases from J, with 7 bases between. The CDR3 DNA follows: TGTGCCAGCAGCCAAGGTCTTCGCTCTGGAAACACCATATATTTT. It yields the protein CASSQGLRSGNTIYF.

The V call is TRBV6-5, the J call TRBJ2-7; the D gene is possibly TRBD2 (7 bases). Between the trimmed V and J ends, which lost 0 bases and 5 bases, there was a span of 14 bases. CDR1 and CDR2 from the germline V gene are MNHEY and SVGAGI. This CDR3 contains 15 residues. In nucleotides, the CDR3 is TGTGCCAGCAGTTACTCCTATAGGGGGGGTGACGAGCAGTACTTC. Translating it yields CASSYSYRGGDEQYF.

In its sample, this clonotype was seen many times. J is TRBJ2-7 and V is TRBV29-1; D unresolved. Trimming pared 0 bases from V and 2 bases from J, leaving 14 bases between. The CDR3 has 15 amino acids. Germline V gives CDR1 SQVTM, CDR2 ANQGSEA. The CDR3: CSVEDWSASAYEQYF. The CDR3 DNA reads as TGCAGCGTTGAAGATTGGTCGGCTAGTGCCTACGAGCAGTACTTC.

CDR3 nucleotide sequence: TGTGCCAGCAGCTTGGCATCTTACCCCCCCGGGGAGCTGTTTTTT. Translated, it gives CASSLASYPPGELFF. V is TRBV5-6 and J is TRBJ2-2; no clear D. CDR3 length equals 15 residues. The germline V gene encodes CDR1 SGHDT and CDR2 YYEEEE. Trimming left V 0 bases short and J 6 bases short, with 12 bases between.

The chain combines TRBV10-3 with TRBJ2-1; 7 nucleotides line up with TRBD2. The CDR3 loop spans 13 amino acids. V gave up 10 bases and J gave up 0 bases; unmatched junction bases: 3. Germline V gene sequence: CDR1 ENHRY, CDR2 SYGVKD. This chain's CDR3 is CATGGISYNEQFF. The CDR3 DNA reads TGTGCCACCGGGGGGATCTCCTACAATGAGCAGTTCTTC.

This clonotype has just a few counts. The chain carries TRBV7-9 and TRBJ1-6; D is unclear. V was pared by 1 base and J by 10 bases, with 8 bases between. Germline CDR1 reads SEHNR; CDR2 reads FQNEAQ (reference sequence). This CDR3 region has 13 residues. The CDR3 reads CASSLERISPLHF. CDR3 coding DNA: TGTGCCAGCAGCTTAGAGAGGATCTCACCCCTCCACTTT.